This T cell receptor (beta chain) comes out of a study of post-analysis software for immune sequencing data. For the study at large: As for disease course, relapsing-remitting, secondary progressive and progressive-relapsing multiple sclerosis were all included.

Included in the TCR beta cDNA libraries were unique molecular identifiers. Each sample of roughly 0.95 to 10 million input T cells yielded around 500,000 cDNA molecules, so each molecule approximated one T cell. TCRdb recomputed calls from the PCR reads with MiXCR, one row per CDR3 protein. Among a few hundred thousand distinct CDR3 sequences listed, approximately 37% were seen once. The study's findings and limits: Roughly five TRBV segments, including TRBV5-6, TRBV5-1 and TRBV20-1, were more frequent in patients than controls. When compared against controls, multiple sclerosis patients showed significantly lower normalized Chao1 diversity.

With regard to this clonotype: Its antigen is as yet unknown.

V was trimmed by 1 base and J by 2 bases, leaving 19 bases between them. Germline V gene lookup returns CDR1 SGHRS and CDR2 YFSETQ. The CDR3 covers 18 residues. This receptor was obtained from a girl aged 2 to 10 with multiple sclerosis. The V call is TRBV5-1, the J call TRBJ2-1; D may be TRBD2 (7 bases). Sequenced sample: blood. The CDR3 coding sequence is TGCGCCAGCAGCTTGAGTGGGGGGGCCTTTTTAGCCTACAATGAGCAGTTCTTC. Protein sequence: CASSLSGGAFLAYNEQFF.